Sequencing of this TCR beta chain was carried out in a study of T cell responses to AZD1222 COVID-19 vaccine. Profiling relied on immunoSEQ multiplex PCR, and the TCRdb table lists in-frame clones only, not all of them. The repertoire consists of 150,000 or so clones, with around 90% occurring once and the leading ten covering 3.5% to 4%. Trimming cost V 2 bases and J 12 bases, with 19 bases left between them. This CDR3 has 15 residues. Germline values: CDR1 MDHEN, CDR2 SYDVKM. With respect to this clone: What it binds is unknown.

Study conclusions and caveats: Most donors were white British, females outnumbered males, and clonal diversity was possibly underestimated. There were repertoire samples only from the period after the peak T cell response. Unmutated variant regions are reportedly targeted by nearly half of spike-specific TCRs.

This receptor was identified in an adult who received the AZD1222 COVID-19 vaccine. Material: peripheral blood, obtained 28 days after the second AZD1222 dose. The rearrangement uses TRBV28 and TRBJ2-2, with unresolved D. The CDR3 nucleotides read TGTGCCAGCAGTTTAGGGCAGTCGGTCCGACTGAAGCTGTTTTTT. Amino acid sequence: CASSLGQSVRLKLFF.